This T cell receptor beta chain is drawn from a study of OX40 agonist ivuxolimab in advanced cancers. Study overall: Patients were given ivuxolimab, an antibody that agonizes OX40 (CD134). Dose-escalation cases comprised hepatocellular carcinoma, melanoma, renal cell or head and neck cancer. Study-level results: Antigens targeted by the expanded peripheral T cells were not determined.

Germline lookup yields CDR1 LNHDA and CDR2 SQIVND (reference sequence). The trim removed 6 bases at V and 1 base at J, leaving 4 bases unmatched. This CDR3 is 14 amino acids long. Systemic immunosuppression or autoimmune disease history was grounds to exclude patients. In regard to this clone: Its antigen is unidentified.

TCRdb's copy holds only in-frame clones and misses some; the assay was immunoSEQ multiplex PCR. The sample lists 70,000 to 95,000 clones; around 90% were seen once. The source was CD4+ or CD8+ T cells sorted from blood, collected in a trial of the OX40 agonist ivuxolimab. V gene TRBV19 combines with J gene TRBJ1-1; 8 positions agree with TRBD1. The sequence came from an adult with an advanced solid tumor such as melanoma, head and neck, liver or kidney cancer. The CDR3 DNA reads TGTGCCAGTAGCCCAGGGGGCACGAACACTGAAGCTTTCTTT. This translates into CASSPGGTNTEAFF.